This is a list of T cell receptor beta chains from one sample in a study of T cells in tuberculosis. Assay: immunoSEQ multiplex PCR; the TCRdb copy retains only in-frame clones and omits some. The table lists some 40,000 clones, roughly 95% of them singletons, with approximately 4.3% in the top ten. The sequencing used PBMCs, collected at tuberculosis diagnosis. The receptors come from an adult with tuberculosis. The CDR3 runs from the conserved cysteine through the conserved F or W. The D gene is left open where the match is weak. The listing skips clone size in some rows; elsewhere it reads once, few, many or a size class.

size	V	J	D	DNA	CDR3
.	TRBV18	TRBJ1-1	TRBD1	TGTGCCAGCTCACCTCGACAGGGGTCGGACACTGAAGCTTTCTTT	CASSPRQGSDTEAFF
once	TRBV10-3	TRBJ1-6	.	TGTGCCACCAAGAAAACAGAGGGCGATAATTCACCCCTCCACTTT	CATKKTEGDNSPLHF
few	TRBV7-8	TRBJ2-4	.	TGTGCCAGCAGCTTAGGGCAAGCCAAAAACATTCAGTACTTC	CASSLGQAKNIQYF
.	TRBV2	TRBJ1-2	TRBD1	TGTGCCAGCAGGGGCTACAGGGGCATGGGCTATGGCTACACCTTC	CASRGYRGMGYGYTF
.	TRBV4-2	TRBJ2-3	.	TGTGCCAGCAGCCATCCACGAGGCACAGATACGCAGTATTTT	CASSHPRGTDTQYF
.	TRBV29-1	TRBJ2-1	.	TGCAGCGTTGAAGGGGCAGAACCGAGCTCCTACAATGAGCAGTTCTTC	CSVEGAEPSSYNEQFF
.	TRBV10-1	TRBJ2-2	.	TGCGCCAGCACCGGGACTCGATCGAACACCGGGGAGCTGTTTTTT	CASTGTRSNTGELFF
.	TRBV13	TRBJ1-6	.	TGTGCCAGCAGCCAAAACCGCGGGAATTCACCCCTCCACTTT	CASSQNRGNSPLHF
once	TRBV19	TRBJ1-5	.	TGTGCCAGTAGGCAGAGCAATCAGCCCCAGCATTTT	CASRQSNQPQHF
.	TRBV2	TRBJ2-7	.	TGTGCCACCAAGCAAAACCAGGACACAAGCTCCTACGAGCAGTACTTC	CATKQNQDTSSYEQYF
.	TRBV28	TRBJ1-2	.	TGTGCCAGCCAGCAGAGGAGAGAGGGCTACACCTTC	CASQQRREGYTF
.	TRBV6-5	TRBJ2-7	.	.	CASSSSGDWTSEQYF
few	TRBV28	TRBJ2-2	.	TGTGCCAGCAGTTTCCGTAGGAACACCGGGGAGCTGTTTTTT	CASSFRRNTGELFF
.	TRBV2	TRBJ2-5	.	TGTGTGTGGGGGGGGGCCGGAGAGACCCAGTACTTC	CVWGGAGETQYF
.	TRBV6-1	TRBJ1-4	.	TGTGCCAGCAGTGAAGCGCGCAGCGCAACTAATGAAAAACTGTTTTTT	CASSEARSATNEKLFF
.	TRBV27	TRBJ1-1	TRBD1	TGTGCCAGCAGAGCGACAGGGCTGAACACTGAAGCTTTCTTT	CASRATGLNTEAFF
.	TRBV10-3	TRBJ1-1	.	TGTGCCATCAGTGTCCCGGGGAACACTGAAGCTTTCTTT	CAISVPGNTEAFF
.	TRBV7-2	TRBJ1-1	.	TGTGCCAGCAGCTCCCCCCATTCAGTTTGGACAGAAATGAACACTGAAGCTTTCTTT	CASSSPHSVWTEMNTEAFF
.	TRBV4-3	TRBJ2-1	.	TGCGCCAGCAGCCAAGAGCACACAGGCTACAATGAGCAGTTCTTC	CASSQEHTGYNEQFF
.	TRBV18	TRBJ1-5	TRBD1	TGTGCCAGCTCACCGTCCTCAGGGGGTGTCGGGCCCCAGCATTTT	CASSPSSGGVGPQHF
.	TRBV21-1	TRBJ2-5	.	TGTGCCAGCAGCAAAGAGGGGGAAGGGGCCAACCAAGAGACCCAGTACTTC	CASSKEGEGANQETQYF
.	TRBV5-1	TRBJ2-7	TRBD1	TGCGCCAGCAGCTTGTACGGGACAGGGTACTACGAGCAGTACTTC	CASSLYGTGYYEQYF
.	TRBV7-6	TRBJ1-2	.	TGTGCCAGCAGCTCGGCGCGCGGCCACGGCTACACCTTC	CASSSARGHGYTF
.	TRBV5-1	TRBJ1-2	TRBD1	TGCGCCAGCAGCTTGCCGGGGACAGCTAACTATGGCTACACCTTC	CASSLPGTANYGYTF
.	TRBV10-3	TRBJ2-7	.	TGTGCCATCAGTGAGCCAGGAACTCAATACGAGCAGTACTTC	CAISEPGTQYEQYF
.	TRBV5-1	TRBJ2-7	TRBD2	TGCGCCAGCAGCCCGTCCCCCGGGGGGTCCTACGAGCAGTACTTC	CASSPSPGGSYEQYF
.	TRBV6-6	TRBJ1-1	.	TGTGCCAGCATCCCGGGGGGGCTGAACACTGAAGCTTTCTTT	CASIPGGLNTEAFF
.	TRBV18	TRBJ2-1	TRBD1	TGTGCCAGCTCACCACCGGGACAGGTTAACAATGAGCAGTTCTTC	CASSPPGQVNNEQFF
.	TRBV18	TRBJ1-1	.	TGTGCCAGCTCACCACTGTCAAGGGGCGCGTCTGAAGCTTTCTTT	CASSPLSRGASEAFF
.	TRBV5-4	TRBJ2-5	.	TGTGCCAGCAGCTTGGGCGGCAGGGTGATCCAAGAGACCCAGTACTTC	CASSLGGRVIQETQYF
once	TRBV11-2	TRBJ2-1	.	TGTGCCAGCAGCTCTAAGGCTAGAGGCAATGAGCAGTTCTTC	CASSSKARGNEQFF
.	TRBV7-2	TRBJ1-4	TRBD1	TGTGCCAGCAGCCGACAAATAATACAGGGGGGTAATGAAAAACTGTTTTTT	CASSRQIIQGGNEKLFF
.	TRBV7-2	TRBJ1-6	TRBD1	TGTGCCAGCAGCTCGCGACAGGGGAGGAATTCACCCCTCCACTTT	CASSSRQGRNSPLHF
.	TRBV7-2	TRBJ1-5	TRBD1	TGTGCCAGCAGCTTTCTTGGGACAGGGGTCAATCAGCCCCAGCATTTT	CASSFLGTGVNQPQHF
few	TRBV5-1	TRBJ1-6	TRBD1	TGCGCCAGCAGCTTGGGTGCAGGGGGTAATTCACCCCTCCACTTT	CASSLGAGGNSPLHF
.	TRBV7-8	TRBJ2-2	.	TGTGCCAGCAGCTTAATCCGGGGTCAGACCGGGGAGCTGTTTTTT	CASSLIRGQTGELFF
once	TRBV5-6	TRBJ1-4	TRBD1	TGTGCCAGCAGCTTTTCGGTTGGGACAGGAACTAATGAAAAACTGTTTTTT	CASSFSVGTGTNEKLFF
.	TRBV6-1	TRBJ2-4	TRBD2	TGTGCCAGCAGTGACAGGACTAGCGGACCAATAGCCAAAAACATTCAGTACTTC	CASSDRTSGPIAKNIQYF
.	TRBV7-2	TRBJ1-6	.	TGTGCCAGCAGCTTAGGGGGGCATAATTCACCCCTCCACTTT	CASSLGGHNSPLHF
.	TRBV6-1	TRBJ1-2	.	TGTGCCAGCAGTGAGTATGGAGATGGCTACACCTTC	CASSEYGDGYTF
.	TRBV5-5	TRBJ2-3	TRBD1	TGTGCCAGCAGCCACAGGGGAGATACGCAGTATTTT	CASSHRGDTQYF
.	TRBV5-3	TRBJ1-4	.	TGTGCCGGAGGAAGAGGCGAAAAACTGTTTTTT	CAGGRGEKLFF
.	TRBV10-3	TRBJ1-2	.	TGTGCCATCAGTGAGTCGCCAGGATACAACTATGGCTACACCTTC	CAISESPGYNYGYTF
few	TRBV19	TRBJ1-5	TRBD1	TGTGCCAGCGGGGACAGGGTTTTTTTAAGCAATCAGCCCCAGCATTTT	CASGDRVFLSNQPQHF
few	TRBV13	TRBJ2-5	.	TGTGCCAGCAGCGAGGAGGGAGCTGAAGAGACCCAGTACTTC	CASSEEGAEETQYF
.	TRBV2	TRBJ1-6	TRBD1	TGTGCCAGCAGTGAGGAGGGGGCGGTTTCACCCCTCCACTTT	CASSEEGAVSPLHF
.	TRBV7-9	TRBJ2-1	TRBD2	TGTGCCAGCAGCTTAGTCGGACTAGCTCCCGATGAGCAGTTCTTC	CASSLVGLAPDEQFF
.	TRBV6-5	TRBJ1-2	.	TGTGCCAGCAGTCGCCAGGGACTTTATGGCTACACCTTC	CASSRQGLYGYTF
.	TRBV7-9	TRBJ1-2	TRBD1	TGTGCCAGCAGCCGGACAGGGCCTTATGGCTACACCTTC	CASSRTGPYGYTF
.	TRBV28	TRBJ2-7	TRBD1	TGTGCCAGCAGGGATGACGGGACAGGTGCCTACGAGCAGTACTTC	CASRDDGTGAYEQYF